A selection of T cell receptor beta chains follows, all from one sample in a study of cytomegalovirus exposure and HLA in healthy donors. Profiling relied on immunoSEQ multiplex PCR, and the TCRdb table lists in-frame clones only, not all of them. This sample's table reports fewer than 100,000 clones. Sequencing used PBMCs. Receptor source: an older woman in good health and CMV-seronegative. The CDR3 runs from the conserved cysteine through the conserved F or W. A D gene is named only where the DNA matches it firmly.

>TRBD2|TRBV9|TRBJ2-7
TGTGCCAGCAGCGTAGCTTGGGCGGGAGTTAGCGGCGAGCAGTACTTC
CASSVAWAGVSGEQYF
>TRBD2|TRBV6-5|TRBJ2-1
TGTGCCAGCAGACCCGGGACTAGCGAACAGGGGCAGTTCTTC
CASRPGTSEQGQFF
>-|TRBV9|TRBJ2-2
TGTGCCAGCAGCCCCCTTGCCCCGGACTACGCCACCGGGGAGCTGTTTTTT
CASSPLAPDYATGELFF
>-|TRBV19|TRBJ1-2
TGTGCCAGTATCTCAGGAGGGGAGTGGGGCTACACCTTC
CASISGGEWGYTF
>-|TRBV4-1|TRBJ1-5
TGCGCCAGCAGCCCACAAGAAACCTCGCCGCCCCAGCATTTT
CASSPQETSPPQHF
>-|TRBV19|TRBJ2-1
TGTGCCAGTAGTATAGATTCAACGGGAAATGAGCAGTTCTTC
CASSIDSTGNEQFF
>TRBD1|TRBV6-4|TRBJ1-1
TGTGCCAGCAGTGTCCAGGGGGGAGACTCTGAAGCTTTCTTT
CASSVQGGDSEAFF
>TRBD1|TRBV2|TRBJ1-1
TGTGCCAGCAGTGAACTGGGACAGGGGAACACTGAAGCTTTCTTT
CASSELGQGNTEAFF
>-|TRBV5-1|TRBJ1-1
TGCGCCAGCAGCTTGTCCGCGGACACTGAAGCTTTCTTT
CASSLSADTEAFF
>-|TRBV4-1|TRBJ2-7
TGCGCCAGCAGCCAACCGGGACTGACCTACGAGCAGTACTTC
CASSQPGLTYEQYF
>-|TRBV18|TRBJ2-7
TGTGCCAGCTCACTAGATTCCGGCGAGCAGTACTTC
CASSLDSGEQYF
>TRBD2|TRBV10-2|TRBJ2-5
TGCGCCAGCAGTGTGGAGCTAGCGGGAGGGGGGACCCGAGAGACCCAGTACTTC
CASSVELAGGGTRETQYF
>-|TRBV6-5|TRBJ1-2
TGTGCCAGCAGTTACTCGTTTAGCTCAGGGTCGTATGGCTACACCTTC
CASSYSFSSGSYGYTF
>TRBD2|TRBV28|TRBJ2-1
TGTGCCAGCAGCGGGTCTAGCGGGAGGTCTTTAGGCAATGAGCAGTTCTTC
CASSGSSGRSLGNEQFF
>-|TRBV30|TRBJ2-4
TGTGCCTGGACTCCCGGGCCCCAAAGGGGCATTCAGTACTTC
CAWTPGPQRGIQYF
>TRBD1|TRBV7-7|TRBJ2-7
TGTGCTAGCAGCCCCGGACAGGGAAACTACGAGCAGTACTTC
CASSPGQGNYEQYF
>TRBD1|TRBV7-6|TRBJ2-5
TGTGCCAGCAGCCGGGACAGCCAAGAGACCCAGTACTTC
CASSRDSQETQYF
>-|TRBV19|TRBJ2-5
TGTGCCAGCGCCGCCACAGGGTCGGAGACCCAGTACTTC
CASAATGSETQYF
>-|TRBV6-1|TRBJ2-3
TGTGCCAGCAGCCTCACCGCGCCGGGTGCGCAGTATTTT
CASSLTAPGAQYF
>TRBD2|TRBV6-6|TRBJ2-3
TGTGCCAGCAGTAAGGGACTAGCGGCAGATACGCAGTATTTT
CASSKGLAADTQYF
>-|TRBV5-1|TRBJ2-7
TGCGCCAGCAGCCCCTCCTTAACCGGGGAGTTTAGTCCCTACGAGCAGTACTTC
CASSPSLTGEFSPYEQYF
>TRBD2|TRBV5-1|TRBJ2-1
TGCGCCAGCAGCTGGGGACTAGCGGGAGAGCTGCGGGAGCAGTTCTTC
CASSWGLAGELREQFF
>TRBD1|TRBV5-1|TRBJ1-1
TGCGCCAGCAGCCTGACAGGGATAAGCACTGAAGCTTTCTTT
CASSLTGISTEAFF
>TRBD1|TRBV7-2|TRBJ2-7
TGTGCCAGCAGCTTAGCGCCGGGACAGGGGTACGAGCAGTACTTC
CASSLAPGQGYEQYF
>-|TRBV5-4|TRBJ2-5
TGTGCCAGCAGCTTGCTGGTAGCGCCTGATTTGCAAGAGACCCAGTACTTC
CASSLLVAPDLQETQYF
>TRBD1|TRBV19|TRBJ1-2
TGTGCCAGTAGACAACAGGGGGCGGAATATAGGTATGGCTACACCTTC
CASRQQGAEYRYGYTF
>TRBD1|TRBV28|TRBJ2-7
TGTGCCAGCAGTTTGGGATTCTTGGGGACAGGGAGTTCCTACGAGCAGTACTTC
CASSLGFLGTGSSYEQYF
>TRBD2|TRBV18|TRBJ2-7
TGTGCCAGCTTGGGACTAGTCCCCTACGAGCAGTACTTC
CASLGLVPYEQYF
>-|TRBV2|TRBJ1-5
TGTGCCAGCGGAGGCGGGCGGGGCAATCAGCCCCAGCATTTT
CASGGGRGNQPQHF
>TRBD1|TRBV30|TRBJ1-3
TGTGCCTGGAAAGGGACAGGGAGAAACACCATATATTTT
CAWKGTGRNTIYF
>TRBD1|TRBV27|TRBJ2-3
TGTGCCAGTCATACAGGGGGCTCAGATACGCAGTATTTT
CASHTGGSDTQYF
>TRBD2|TRBV10-3|TRBJ2-2
TGTGCCATCAGTGAGGCGATAGCGGGAGAGGGGGAGCTGTTTTTT
CAISEAIAGEGELFF